This T cell receptor beta chain was identified in a study of cytomegalovirus exposure and HLA in healthy donors. Remarks on this clone: Its antigen remains unknown.

Study findings and constraints: Excluded: some indistinguishable V segments such as TRBV6-2 and TRBV6-3. Later analysis found that TCR beta chains associated with HLA were more clonally expanded than other, equally common chains.

This CDR3 is 16 amino acids long. V dropped 3 bases and J dropped 4 bases, with 21 bases sitting between them. Germline lookup yields CDR1 SQVTM and CDR2 ANQGSEA. In the PCR, 60 Vbeta and 13 Jbeta primers were used. Sequencing was performed with immunoSEQ multiplex PCR; in TCRdb, only in-frame clones are kept and a portion is missing. The sample consists of 110,000 or so clones, approximately 80% of them appearing once. The sequencing sample was made of PBMCs. The gene calls are TRBV29-1 and TRBJ1-1; tentatively, D is TRBD1 (5 bases). The TCR comes from a man in his forties in good health and CMV-seropositive. CDR3: CSVEMGGMGPGTEAFF. CDR3 nucleotides: TGCAGCGTTGAGATGGGGGGAATGGGCCCCGGCACTGAAGCTTTCTTT.